The source of this T cell receptor (beta chain) is a study of T cells in Graves' hyperthyroidism and ophthalmopathy. Study-level results: Most clonotypes that expanded in the thyroid above 0.001 also showed up in blood.

Amplification yielded TCR beta CDR3 regions, with RNA transcripts as the source. The HTBI set primed first-round TCR CDR3 RT-PCR. TCRdb passed the multiplex PCR reads through MiXCR, listing each CDR3 protein once. The sample carries about 110,000 distinct CDR3 sequences, roughly 15% recorded once. This clonotype was detected many times. The antigen remains unidentified. Between the trimmed V and J ends, which lost 1 base and 5 bases, there was a span of 12 bases. Germline CDR1 is SGHRS and CDR2 is YFSETQ. This CDR3 has 14 amino acids. The TCR originated in a woman aged 45-59 years with Graves' hyperthyroidism. The sequencing input was blood. The rearrangement uses TRBV5-1 and TRBJ1-1; the D gene is possibly TRBD1 (5 bases). CDR3 nucleotide sequence: TGCGCCAGCAGCTTGTGGCAGGGCTGGACTGAAGCTTTCTTT. It codes for CASSLWQGWTEAFF.